This is a list of T cell receptor beta chains from one sample in a study of blood T cell repertoires in COVID-19. Assay used: immunoSEQ multiplex PCR; TCRdb lists only in-frame clones, some missing. The sample has about 320,000 clones; around 90% are singletons. The source material was PBMCs or T cells enriched from blood (not recorded which). The receptors come from a man in his 60s who had recovered from COVID-19. Both conserved end residues are part of each CDR3. A D gene is named only where the DNA matches it firmly. Size tells how often a clone was seen (once, few, many) or the class of an expanded clone, and some rows leave it out.

CDR3aa: CSAGVGSEQYF; CDR3nt: TGCAGTGCTGGGGTAGGGAGCGAGCAGTACTTC; d_gene: .; j_gene: TRBJ2-7; v_gene: TRBV20-1; abundance: .
CDR3aa: CASSGQGGTGELFF; CDR3nt: TGTGCCAGCAGCGGACAGGGGGGCACCGGGGAGCTGTTTTTT; d_gene: TRBD1; j_gene: TRBJ2-2; v_gene: TRBV6-2/TRBV6-3; abundance: .
CDR3aa: CASRHGQGDNSPLHF; CDR3nt: TGTGCCAGCAGACATGGACAGGGAGATAATTCACCCCTCCACTTT; d_gene: TRBD1; j_gene: TRBJ1-6; v_gene: TRBV5-6; abundance: .
CDR3aa: CACRTSGNINTGELFF; CDR3nt: TGTGCCTGCCGGACTAGCGGGAATATTAACACCGGGGAGCTGTTTTTT; d_gene: TRBD2; j_gene: TRBJ2-2; v_gene: TRBV24-1; abundance: .
CDR3aa: CASSVAGERGYTF; CDR3nt: TGTGCCAGCAGCGTAGCCGGGGAACGGGGCTACACCTTC; d_gene: .; j_gene: TRBJ1-2; v_gene: TRBV9; abundance: .
CDR3aa: CASSLGGRGETQYF; CDR3nt: TGTGCCAGCTCCCTGGGGGGGAGGGGGGAGACCCAGTACTTC; d_gene: .; j_gene: TRBJ2-5; v_gene: TRBV28; abundance: .
CDR3aa: CASSLLGGQGALYGYTF; CDR3nt: TGTGCCAGCAGTTTATTGGGCGGGCAGGGGGCCCTCTATGGCTACACCTTC; d_gene: TRBD1; j_gene: TRBJ1-2; v_gene: TRBV27; abundance: .
CDR3aa: CASSGLRQISNQPQHF; CDR3nt: TGTGCCAGCAGTGGACTTCGGCAGATCAGCAATCAGCCCCAGCATTTT; d_gene: .; j_gene: TRBJ1-5; v_gene: TRBV6-1; abundance: .
CDR3aa: CASSLGTPYEQYF; CDR3nt: TGTGCCAGCAGCTTAGGGACTCCCTACGAGCAGTACTTC; d_gene: .; j_gene: TRBJ2-7; v_gene: TRBV28; abundance: .
CDR3aa: CASVPRTRSIHEQFF; CDR3nt: TGTGCCAGCGTCCCCAGGACTAGATCGATCCATGAGCAGTTCTTC; d_gene: TRBD2; j_gene: TRBJ2-1; v_gene: TRBV7-2; abundance: .
CDR3aa: CASSPRQGPNYGYTF; CDR3nt: TGTGCCAGCTCACCAAGACAGGGACCAAACTATGGCTACACCTTC; d_gene: TRBD1; j_gene: TRBJ1-2; v_gene: TRBV18; abundance: .
CDR3aa: CASSLQKGTTSNEQFF; CDR3nt: TGTGCCAGCAGCTTACAGAAAGGGACTACCTCCAATGAGCAGTTCTTC; d_gene: TRBD2; j_gene: TRBJ2-1; v_gene: TRBV11-1; abundance: .
CDR3aa: CASSSGHLQETQYF; CDR3nt: TGTGCCAGCAGTTCCGGACACCTCCAAGAGACCCAGTACTTC; d_gene: .; j_gene: TRBJ2-5; v_gene: TRBV6-5; abundance: .
CDR3aa: CASSLLATGDTQYF; CDR3nt: TGCGCCAGCAGCTTGTTGGCGACCGGGGATACGCAGTATTTT; d_gene: .; j_gene: TRBJ2-3; v_gene: TRBV5-1; abundance: .
CDR3aa: CASSQDTIGRNADTQYF; CDR3nt: TGCGCCAGCAGCCAAGATACTATCGGGAGAAATGCAGATACGCAGTATTTT; d_gene: .; j_gene: TRBJ2-3; v_gene: TRBV4-3; abundance: .
CDR3aa: CSVADYSDTQYF; CDR3nt: TGCAGCGTAGCAGACTACTCAGATACGCAGTATTTT; d_gene: .; j_gene: TRBJ2-3; v_gene: TRBV29-1; abundance: .
CDR3aa: CAWRGTGVPGELFF; CDR3nt: TGTGCCTGGAGAGGGACAGGGGTCCCCGGGGAGCTGTTTTTT; d_gene: TRBD1; j_gene: TRBJ2-2; v_gene: TRBV30; abundance: few